This T cell receptor (beta chain) emerged from a study of blood T cell repertoires in COVID-19. There are 14 residues in the CDR3. Trimming pared 3 bases from V and 5 bases from J, leaving 11 bases between. The germline CDR1 and CDR2 sequences are SGDLS and YYNGEE. Only in-frame clones appear in the TCRdb table, and some are missing; sequencing was by immunoSEQ multiplex PCR. Counted here are over 110,000 clones, around 86% occurring once; the ten biggest clones make up around 8.2%. This receptor was obtained from a human donor in a cohort sampled during active COVID-19. This chain connects TRBV9 to TRBJ2-2; D gene ambiguous. The sample taken for sequencing was peripheral blood. The DNA of the CDR3 is TGTGCCAGCAGCGCCCGATCGAGGACCGGGGAGCTGTTTTTT. Translation: CASSARSRTGELFF. The full variable domain, with the rest looked up from reference TRBV9 and TRBJ2-2, is DSGVTQTPKHLITATGQRVTLRCSPRSGDLSVYWYQQSLDQGLQFLIQYYNGEERAKGNILERFSAQQFPDLHSELNLSSLELGDSALYFCASSARSRTGELFFGEGSRLTVL.